Shown below are 17 T cell receptor beta chains from a single sample sequenced in a study of blood T cell repertoires in COVID-19. Sequencing used immunoSEQ multiplex PCR; TCRdb keeps in-frame clones, though not all of them. Found here are approximately 51,000 clones, 87% of them singletons; the top ten hold about 6.7%. Material: peripheral blood. The receptors here all came from a man between 50 and 59 years old with active COVID-19.

The chain uses TRBV6-5 and TRBJ2-3; D perhaps matches TRBD2 (6 bases). Trimming pared 6 bases from V and 6 bases from J, leaving 19 bases between. This CDR3 has 15 amino acids. CDR1 and CDR2 from the germline V gene are MNHEY and SVGAGI. The CDR3 protein is CASRRPGLPSDTQYF. In DNA form, the CDR3 reads TGTGCCAGCAGGAGACCGGGACTCCCCTCGGATACGCAGTATTTT.

This clone was observed a handful of times. The chain links TRBV7-8 to TRBJ2-2; 11 bases are shared with TRBD2. Losses at the gene ends were 5 bases for V and 6 bases for J; bases not matched to a gene: 17. Germline CDR1 is SGHVS and CDR2 is FQNEAQ. This CDR3 spans 19 amino acids. The CDR3 sequence: CASSPLELAGGWRAGELFF. CDR3 in DNA: TGTGCCAGCAGCCCCCTGGAGCTAGCGGGGGGTTGGAGGGCCGGGGAGCTGTTTTTT.

The chain combines TRBV27 with TRBJ1-4; a possible D gene is TRBD1 (5 bases). The CDR3 has 14 amino acids. CDR1 MNHEY and CDR2 SMNVEV come from the germline V gene (reference sequence). V shed 5 bases and J shed 3 bases, with 10 bases lying between them. The CDR3 loop reads CASSIQGSNEKLFF. The DNA for the CDR3 is TGTGCCAGCAGTATCCAGGGTTCTAATGAAAAACTGTTTTTT.

The V call is TRBV11-2, the J call TRBJ1-1, with D unresolved. The CDR3 loop spans 17 amino acids. Germline values: CDR1 SGHAT, CDR2 FQNNGV. V was cut by 0 bases and J by 2 bases, with 16 bases left in between. The CDR3 DNA reads as TGTGCCAGCAGCTTAGAGGGCTGGGAGTCACGAAACACTGAAGCTTTCTTT. Translated: CASSLEGWESRNTEAFF.

This chain uses TRBV7-2 with TRBJ2-2; 7 bases map to TRBD1. Unmatched junction bases numbered 3, after V lost 2 bases and J lost 6 bases. The CDR3 runs 14 residues. CDR1 and CDR2 from the germline V gene are SGHTA and FQGNSA. CDR3 in DNA: TGTGCCAGCAGCTTATGGCAGGGGGCCGGGGAGCTGTTTTTT. This encodes CASSLWQGAGELFF.

V and J are TRBV10-2 and TRBJ2-1; TRBD1 agrees at 7 bases. Trimming removed 8 bases from V and 5 bases from J; junction bases left unmatched: 6. Germline CDR1 and CDR2: WSHSY and SAAADI. CDR3 length: 13 amino acids. The CDR3 DNA reads as TGCGCCAGCGGACAGGAGCTCCACAATGAGCAGTTCTTC. This codes for CASGQELHNEQFF.

V is TRBV9 and J is TRBJ2-1; D gene uncertain. Germline V CDR1 and CDR2: SGDLS, YYNGEE. V was pared by 0 bases and J by 9 bases, with 10 bases between. The CDR3 sequence is 13 residues long. The CDR3 loop is CASSVEFGSEQFF. The CDR3 DNA sequence: TGTGCCAGCAGCGTAGAATTCGGGTCTGAGCAGTTCTTC.

This clone has just one count. The rearrangement links TRBV19 to TRBJ2-3; 10 bases map to TRBD2. CDR3 length: 15 residues. CDR1 is LNHDA, CDR2 SQIVND, per germline (reference sequence). The J segment lost 2 bases and the V segment lost 3 bases, leaving 2 bases of the junction unmatched. CDR3 amino acids: CASSIGTSVTDTQYF. CDR3 coding DNA: TGTGCCAGTAGTATTGGGACTAGCGTCACAGATACGCAGTATTTT.

The chain recombines TRBV2 with TRBJ1-2; D not resolved. The CDR3 is 11 amino acids. The V end lost 5 bases, the J end lost 2 bases, and 3 bases lay between the germline ends. Looked up from germline, CDR1 is SNHLY and CDR2 is FYNNEI. The chain's CDR3 is CASSLNYGYTF. In DNA form, the CDR3 reads TGTGCCAGCAGTTTAAACTATGGCTACACCTTC.

CDR3 DNA: TGCGCCAGTACGCGTGCGGGGACCACAGATACGCAGTATTTT. It yields the protein CASTRAGTTDTQYF. The J gene is TRBJ2-3, the V gene TRBV5-1, with D perhaps TRBD2 (6 bases). This CDR3 comprises 14 residues. The V end was cut by 8 bases, the J end by 2 bases, with 15 bases between. CDR1 is SGHRS, CDR2 YFSETQ, per germline.

The J gene is TRBJ2-1, the V gene TRBV7-2; 8 nucleotides match TRBD2. CDR1 is SGHTA, CDR2 FQGNSA, per germline. The CDR3 length is 15 residues. The ends lost 3 bases at V and 2 bases at J; junction bases unmatched: 3. The CDR3: CASSFTGGPYNEQFF. The CDR3 DNA reads TGTGCCAGCAGCTTTACGGGGGGGCCCTACAATGAGCAGTTCTTC.

This CDR3 reads CASRLTGGDTQYF. The CDR3 region has the DNA TGTGCCAGCAGACTCACAGGGGGAGATACGCAGTATTTT. The gene calls are TRBV7-2 and TRBJ2-3; 8 bases are a match to TRBD1. This CDR3 comprises 13 residues. The ends lost 6 bases at V and 5 bases at J; junction bases unmatched: 4. Germline assignment: CDR1 SGHTA and CDR2 FQGNSA.

The J gene is TRBJ2-1, the V gene TRBV6-5, with a tentative D call TRBD2 (5 bases). Germline V gene sequence: CDR1 MNHEY, CDR2 SVGAGI. This CDR3 contains 16 residues. The V end lost 0 bases, the J end lost 9 bases, and 18 bases lay between the germline ends. The CDR3 is CASSYSYRTLNGEQFF. The CDR3 DNA is TGTGCCAGCAGTTACTCGTATAGGACTCTGAACGGTGAGCAGTTCTTC.

The genes are TRBV15 and TRBJ1-1; 8 bases align to TRBD1. Germline CDR1 is LNHNV and CDR2 is YYDKDF (reference sequence). This CDR3 region has 15 residues. J was trimmed by 1 base and V by 5 bases; bases with no gene match: 6. CDR3 bases: TGTGCCACCAGCGACCGGGACAGGCCGAACACTGAAGCTTTCTTT. Its protein is CATSDRDRPNTEAFF.

This clone appeared once. This rearrangement joins TRBV5-1 to TRBJ1-1; D possibly corresponds to TRBD1 (6 bases). Germline assignment: CDR1 SGHRS and CDR2 YFSETQ. Trimming left V 4 bases short and J 5 bases short, with 21 bases between. This CDR3 comprises 16 residues. DNA of the CDR3: TGCGCCAGCAGCCCGAGATCAAAGACAGGAGGTACTGAAGCTTTCTTT. Residues: CASSPRSKTGGTEAFF. Full variable domain (rest looked up from reference TRBV5-1 and TRBJ1-1): KAGVTQTPRYLIKTRGQQVTLSCSPISGHRSVSWYQQTPGQGLQFLFEYFSETQRNKGNFPGRFSGRQFSNSRSEMNVSTLELGDSALYLCASSPRSKTGGTEAFFGQGTRLTVV.

The V and J genes are TRBV2 and TRBJ1-1, with D possibly being TRBD1 (6 bases). Trimming cost V 5 bases and J 4 bases, with 11 bases left between them. CDR3 length: 13 residues. CDR1 and CDR2 from the germline V gene are SNHLY and FYNNEI. The CDR3 is CASSTTQGTEAFF. The CDR3 DNA is TGTGCCAGCAGTACAACACAGGGCACTGAAGCTTTCTTT.

The chain joins TRBV7-2 to TRBJ2-7; 7 bases line up with TRBD2. J lost 4 bases, V lost 2 bases, and 11 bases had no gene match. The germline CDR1 and CDR2 sequences are SGHTA and FQGNSA. The CDR3 is 16 amino acids. This CDR3 is CASSLFQGGGRYEQYF. DNA for the CDR3: TGTGCCAGCAGCTTATTTCAGGGCGGGGGTAGGTACGAGCAGTACTTC.